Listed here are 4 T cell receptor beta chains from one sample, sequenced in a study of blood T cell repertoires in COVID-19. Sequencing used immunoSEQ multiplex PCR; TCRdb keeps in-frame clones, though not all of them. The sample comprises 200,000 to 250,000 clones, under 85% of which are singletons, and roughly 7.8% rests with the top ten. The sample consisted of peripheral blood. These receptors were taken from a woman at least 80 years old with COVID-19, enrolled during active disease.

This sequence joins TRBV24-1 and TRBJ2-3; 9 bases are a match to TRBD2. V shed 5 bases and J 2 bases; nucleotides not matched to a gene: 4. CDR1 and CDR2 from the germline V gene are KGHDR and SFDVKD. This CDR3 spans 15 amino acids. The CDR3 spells CATSGGGGATDTQYF. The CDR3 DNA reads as TGTGCCACCAGTGGTGGCGGGGGGGCCACAGATACGCAGTATTTT.

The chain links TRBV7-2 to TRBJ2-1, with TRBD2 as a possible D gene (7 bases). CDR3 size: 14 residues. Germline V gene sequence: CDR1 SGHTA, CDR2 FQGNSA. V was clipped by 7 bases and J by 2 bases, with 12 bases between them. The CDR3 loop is CASTRGAPYNEQFF. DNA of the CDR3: TGTGCCAGCACTCGGGGGGCCCCCTACAATGAGCAGTTCTTC.

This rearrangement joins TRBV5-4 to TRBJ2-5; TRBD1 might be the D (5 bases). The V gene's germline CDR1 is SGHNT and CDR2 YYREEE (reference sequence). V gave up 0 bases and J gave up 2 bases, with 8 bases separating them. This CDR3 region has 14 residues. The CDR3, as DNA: TGTGCCAGCAGCTTGGCCAGGGAACAAGAGACCCAGTACTTC. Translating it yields CASSLAREQETQYF.

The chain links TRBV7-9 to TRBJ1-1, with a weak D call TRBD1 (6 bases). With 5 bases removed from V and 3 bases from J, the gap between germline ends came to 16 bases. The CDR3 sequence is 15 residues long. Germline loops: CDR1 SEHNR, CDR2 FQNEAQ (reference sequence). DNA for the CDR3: TGTGCCAGCAGCGTTAGCCAGGGGATGGACACTGAAGCTTTCTTT. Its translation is CASSVSQGMDTEAFF.